This T cell receptor beta chain originates from a study of spatial heterogeneity in lung cancer. Study-level background: Raw reads showed each unique TCR and UMI combination turning up more than ten times on average.

TCR cDNA molecules each had a unique molecular identifier. MiXCR, run by TCRdb on the 5' RACE reads, gives a single entry per CDR3 protein. The sample has roughly 5,000 distinct CDR3 sequences; under 30% are singletons. Specified time point: sample taken at primary tumor resection. With respect to this clonotype: Its antigen is as yet unknown.

General study points: Expanded intratumoral alpha and beta TCR counts tracked tumor mutation counts.

The germline CDR1 and CDR2 sequences are MNHEY and SVGAGI. V lost 0 bases to trimming and J lost 9 bases, with 9 bases between them. The CDR3 runs to 13 residues. The chain carries TRBV6-5 and TRBJ2-1, with a tentative D call TRBD2 (5 bases). The receptor was derived from a male donor with early-stage non-small cell lung cancer. This specimen consisted of lung tumor tissue, obtained at surgery. The CDR3 reads CASSYSTGIEQFF. In nucleotides, the CDR3 is TGTGCCAGCAGTTACTCGACCGGGATTGAGCAGTTCTTC.